What follows are 23 T cell receptor beta chains derived from one specimen sequenced in a study of blood T cell repertoires in COVID-19. The assay was immunoSEQ multiplex PCR, and TCRdb's table has in-frame clones only and misses some. The sample has around 300,000 clones, roughly 90% seen once. Sequencing was carried out using peripheral blood. The receptors here all came from a woman in her sixties or seventies with COVID-19, enrolled during active disease.

The chain is built from TRBV5-8 and TRBJ1-1, with D unclear. Trimming removed 0 bases at V and 1 base at J, with 7 bases between. Germline loops: CDR1 SGHTS, CDR2 YDEGEE. The CDR3 loop spans 14 amino acids. The CDR3 sequence is CASSLVRANTEAFF. CDR3 coding DNA: TGTGCCAGCAGCTTGGTGAGAGCGAACACTGAAGCTTTCTTT.

The V and J genes are TRBV4-1 and TRBJ2-3; 7 bases are shared with TRBD1. The ends lost 1 base at V and 1 base at J; junction bases unmatched: 5. The CDR3 spans 16 residues. Per the germline V gene, CDR1 is MGHRA and CDR2 is YSYEKL. The CDR3 reads CASSQVQGERTDTQYF. The CDR3 coding sequence is TGCGCCAGCAGCCAAGTTCAGGGGGAGCGCACAGATACGCAGTATTTT.

The chain combines TRBV24-1 with TRBJ2-2, with D tentatively TRBD1 (5 bases). The CDR3 is 14 amino acids. Per germline, CDR1 KGHDR and CDR2 SFDVKD. V lost 5 bases, J lost 2 bases, and 8 bases lay in between. The CDR3 sequence: CATSVDSNTGELFF. In DNA form, the CDR3 reads TGTGCCACCAGTGTCGACAGCAACACCGGGGAGCTGTTTTTT.

This chain links TRBV28 with TRBJ1-2, with D possibly being TRBD1 (6 bases). V was cut by 2 bases and J by 4 bases, with 14 bases left in between. The CDR3 loop spans 15 amino acids. Germline loops: CDR1 MDHEN, CDR2 SYDVKM. This chain's CDR3 is CASSLRPLGAYGYTF. The DNA for the CDR3 is TGTGCCAGCAGTTTAAGGCCGCTGGGGGCCTATGGCTACACCTTC.

A single count supports this clone. Other DNA sequences of this sample code for an identical CDR3. The rearrangement links TRBV5-1 to TRBJ2-3; TRBD2 agrees at 7 bases. Germline CDR1 and CDR2: SGHRS and YFSETQ. CDR3 length equals 14 residues. Germline trimming cut 2 bases from V and 1 base from J; bases unmatched to any gene: 1. In DNA, the CDR3 is TGCGCCAGCAGCTTCGCGGGGGGCACAGATACGCAGTATTTT. This sequence encodes CASSFAGGTDTQYF.

This sequence joins TRBV5-1 and TRBJ2-7, with a possible D match to TRBD1 (6 bases). The ends were cut back, 4 bases at V and 1 base at J, with 18 bases in the middle. The CDR3 runs 16 residues. Per germline, CDR1 SGHRS and CDR2 YFSETQ. CDR3 sequence: CASSMSTGSPSYEQYF. The CDR3 DNA sequence: TGCGCCAGCAGCATGTCAACAGGGTCCCCGTCCTACGAGCAGTACTTC.

The chain employs TRBV5-6 and TRBJ2-1, with 10 bases identical to TRBD2. J lost 8 bases, V lost 0 bases, and 5 bases had no gene match. CDR1 is SGHDT, CDR2 YYEEEE, per germline. This CDR3 has 15 amino acids. The CDR3: CASSLARTSGYEQFF. For the CDR3, the DNA is TGTGCCAGCAGCTTGGCACGGACTAGCGGCTATGAGCAGTTCTTC.

The chain combines TRBV4-3 with TRBJ2-7; 9 bases agree with TRBD1. Unmatched junction bases numbered 8, after V lost 1 base and J lost 1 base. Germline assignment: CDR1 LGHNA and CDR2 YSLEER. The CDR3 covers 17 residues. The CDR3 spells CASSQVPSGTGSYEQYF. The CDR3 DNA follows: TGCGCCAGCAGCCAAGTTCCTTCGGGGACAGGGTCCTACGAGCAGTACTTC.

The chain is built from TRBV7-2 and TRBJ1-5; no firm D call. V lost 5 bases and J 0 bases, leaving 11 bases between the germline ends. Germline loops: CDR1 SGHTA, CDR2 FQGNSA. The CDR3 loop spans 15 amino acids. The chain's CDR3 is CASSPAGLSNQPQHF. The CDR3 DNA reads as TGTGCCAGCAGCCCCGCAGGCCTTAGCAATCAGCCCCAGCATTTT.

The chain combines TRBV7-3 with TRBJ1-1; D perhaps matches TRBD1 (5 bases). From germline, CDR1 is SGHTA and CDR2 FQGTGA. The CDR3 is 15 amino acids. The V end was cut by 1 base, the J end by 0 bases, with 9 bases between. The CDR3 here is CASSLMGGMNTEAFF. DNA of the CDR3: TGTGCCAGCAGCTTAATGGGGGGGATGAACACTGAAGCTTTCTTT.

This chain connects TRBV7-9 to TRBJ2-7, with 7 nucleotides matching TRBD1. Germline CDR1 and CDR2: SEHNR and FQNEAQ (reference sequence). Trimming took 6 bases from V and 0 from J; bases not matched to a gene: 8. This CDR3 contains 15 residues. The CDR3 sequence: CASSHRDSNSYEQYF. The CDR3 coding sequence is TGTGCCAGCAGTCACCGGGACAGTAACTCCTACGAGCAGTACTTC.

This chain connects TRBV7-3 to TRBJ2-4; D possibly corresponds to TRBD2 (6 bases). CDR1 SGHTA and CDR2 FQGTGA come from the germline V gene. The CDR3 length is 16 residues. The V gene lost 2 bases and the J gene lost 0 bases, with 11 bases spanning the gap. CDR3 coding DNA: TGTGCCAGCAGCTTAGGTCGAGCGGGAGCCAAAAACATTCAGTACTTC. Translation: CASSLGRAGAKNIQYF.

The rearrangement links TRBV10-2 to TRBJ1-5; D uncertain. V lost 4 bases, J lost 7 bases, and 17 bases lay in between. The CDR3 totals 15 residues. Germline V gives CDR1 WSHSY, CDR2 SAAADI. The CDR3 sequence is CASSALGVTGQPQHF. The CDR3, as DNA: TGCGCCAGCAGTGCTCTGGGTGTCACGGGACAGCCCCAGCATTTT.

This chain joins TRBV24-1 and TRBJ1-2; 9 positions match TRBD1. J lost 8 bases, V lost 3 bases, and 12 bases had no gene match. The CDR3 loop spans 16 amino acids. Germline V gene data show CDR1 as KGHDR and CDR2 as SFDVKD. The CDR3 DNA follows: TGTGCCACCAGTGATACGGGACAGGGTTCCACATCGGGCTACACCTTC. Amino acids: CATSDTGQGSTSGYTF.

The chain recombines TRBV7-9 with TRBJ2-1, with D maybe TRBD2 (6 bases). This CDR3 region has 17 residues. Germline V gives CDR1 SEHNR, CDR2 FQNEAQ (reference sequence). V was trimmed by 4 bases and J by 0 bases, leaving 16 bases between them. CDR3 sequence (DNA): TGTGCCAGCAGCTCACAAAGAGGGAGGTCCTCCTACAATGAGCAGTTCTTC. Protein product: CASSSQRGRSSYNEQFF.

This chain links TRBV5-6 with TRBJ2-1; 14 bases match TRBD2. V lost 2 bases, J lost 8 bases, and 6 bases stayed unmatched. The CDR3 covers 16 residues. Germline V gene data show CDR1 as SGHDT and CDR2 as YYEEEE. Here the CDR3 reads CASSFMTSGGVYEQFF. The DNA for the CDR3 is TGTGCCAGCAGCTTCATGACTAGCGGGGGGGTTTATGAGCAGTTCTTC.

The V and J genes are TRBV7-2 and TRBJ2-3; 10 bases are shared with TRBD2. The CDR3 totals 16 residues. Germline V CDR1 and CDR2: SGHTA, FQGNSA. V shed 5 bases and J 2 bases; nucleotides not matched to a gene: 7. The CDR3 reads CASSVRAGGITDTQYF. The CDR3 nucleotides read TGTGCCAGCAGCGTCAGAGCGGGGGGGATCACAGATACGCAGTATTTT.

The rearrangement links TRBV15 to TRBJ2-2; maybe TRBD1 (6 bases). V was trimmed by 4 bases and J by 3 bases, leaving 9 bases between them. Germline CDR1 reads LNHNV; CDR2 reads YYDKDF (reference sequence). The CDR3 has 14 residues. In DNA form, the CDR3 reads TGTGCCACCAGCAAATCAGGGGACACCGGGGAGCTGTTTTTT. It translates to CATSKSGDTGELFF.

The V and J genes are TRBV13 and TRBJ1-1; 8 bases agree with TRBD1. With 1 base clipped from V and 11 bases from J, the junction kept 6 bases outside the gene matches. Germline-derived CDR1 and CDR2 are PRHDT and FYEKMQ (reference sequence). There are 13 residues in the CDR3. CDR3 in amino acids: CASSLVGQGVAFF. As DNA, the CDR3 is TGTGCCAGCAGCTTAGTCGGACAGGGAGTGGCTTTCTTT.

The J gene is TRBJ1-6, the V gene TRBV6-1; weak D call: TRBD1 (5 bases). Germline values: CDR1 MNHNS, CDR2 SASEGT. Trimming removed 1 base from V and 8 bases from J, with 12 bases in between. This CDR3 has 15 amino acids. The CDR3 DNA reads as TGTGCCAGCAGTGAAGTACCTACAGGCTATTCACCCCTCCACTTT. Translating it yields CASSEVPTGYSPLHF.

The V and J genes are TRBV30 and TRBJ2-7; 9 nucleotides align to TRBD1. The CDR3 consists of 16 residues. The J segment lost 3 bases and the V segment lost 0 bases, leaving 9 bases of the junction unmatched. Germline loops: CDR1 GTSNPN, CDR2 SVGIG (reference sequence). Here the CDR3 reads CAWSVPRGQGLYEQYF. DNA for the CDR3: TGTGCCTGGAGTGTACCGCGGGGACAGGGACTCTACGAGCAGTACTTC.

V is TRBV5-4 and J is TRBJ1-2; no firm D call. This CDR3 comprises 16 residues. The V and J ends lost 4 bases and 5 bases respectively, with 21 bases between them. CDR1 and CDR2 (germline): SGHNT, YYREEE (reference sequence). CDR3 sequence: CASSRPEGGLKYGYTF. Here the CDR3 DNA reads TGTGCCAGCAGCCGACCGGAGGGAGGGTTAAAATATGGCTACACCTTC.

V usage is TRBV27 and J usage is TRBJ1-4; 7 bases are shared with TRBD1. V was pared by 6 bases and J by 0 bases, with 4 bases of the junction left unmatched. In germline, CDR1 is MNHEY, CDR2 SMNVEV (reference sequence). The CDR3 is made up of 15 amino acids. The CDR3 bases are TGTGCCAGCAGGGGGACAGTTGCAACTAATGAAAAACTGTTTTTT. Translated, it gives CASRGTVATNEKLFF.